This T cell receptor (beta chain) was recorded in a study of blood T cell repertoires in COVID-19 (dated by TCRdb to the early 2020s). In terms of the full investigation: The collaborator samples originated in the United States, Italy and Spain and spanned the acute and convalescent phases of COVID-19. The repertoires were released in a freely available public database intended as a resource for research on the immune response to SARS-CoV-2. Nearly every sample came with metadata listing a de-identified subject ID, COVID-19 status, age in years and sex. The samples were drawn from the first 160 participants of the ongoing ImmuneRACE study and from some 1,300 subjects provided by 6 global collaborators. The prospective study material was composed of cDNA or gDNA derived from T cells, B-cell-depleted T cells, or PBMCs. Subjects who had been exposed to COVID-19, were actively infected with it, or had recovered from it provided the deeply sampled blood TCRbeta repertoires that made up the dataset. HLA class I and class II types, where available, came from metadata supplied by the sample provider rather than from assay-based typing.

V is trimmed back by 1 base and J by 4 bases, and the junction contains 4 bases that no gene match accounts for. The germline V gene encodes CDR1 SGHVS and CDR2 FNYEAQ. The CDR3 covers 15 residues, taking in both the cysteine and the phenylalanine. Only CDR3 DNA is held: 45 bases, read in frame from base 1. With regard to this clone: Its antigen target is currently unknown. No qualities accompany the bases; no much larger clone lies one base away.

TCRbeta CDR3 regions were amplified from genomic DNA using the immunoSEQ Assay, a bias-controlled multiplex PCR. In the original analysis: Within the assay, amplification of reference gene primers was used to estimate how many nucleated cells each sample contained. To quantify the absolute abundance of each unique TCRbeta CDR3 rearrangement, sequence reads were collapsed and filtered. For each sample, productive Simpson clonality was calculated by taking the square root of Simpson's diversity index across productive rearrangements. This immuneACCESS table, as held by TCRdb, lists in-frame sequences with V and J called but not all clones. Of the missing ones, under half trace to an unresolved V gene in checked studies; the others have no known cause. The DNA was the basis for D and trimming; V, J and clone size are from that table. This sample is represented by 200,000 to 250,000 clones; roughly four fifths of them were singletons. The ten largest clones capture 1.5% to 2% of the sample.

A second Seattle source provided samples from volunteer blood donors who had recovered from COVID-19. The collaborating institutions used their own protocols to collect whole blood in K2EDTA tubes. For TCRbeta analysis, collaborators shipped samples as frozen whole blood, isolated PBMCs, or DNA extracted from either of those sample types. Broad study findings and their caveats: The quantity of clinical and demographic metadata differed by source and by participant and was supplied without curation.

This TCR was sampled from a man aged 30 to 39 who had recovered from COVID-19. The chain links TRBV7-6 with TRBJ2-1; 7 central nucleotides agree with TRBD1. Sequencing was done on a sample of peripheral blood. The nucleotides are TGTGCCAGCAGCTTAGGGACAGGATGGTACAATGAGCAGTTCTTC. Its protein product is CASSLGTGWYNEQFF.